This T cell receptor (beta chain) stems from a study of cytomegalovirus exposure and HLA in healthy donors. The CDR3 has 15 amino acids. Trimming cost V 0 bases and J 3 bases, with 9 bases left between them. Germline V gene data show CDR1 as SGHRS and CDR2 as YFSETQ. The PCR ran on 60 Vbeta and 13 Jbeta primers. Assay: immunoSEQ multiplex PCR; the TCRdb copy retains only in-frame clones and omits some. The table shows around 35,000 clones, with 81% occurring only once. V and J are TRBV5-1 and TRBJ1-4; D call uncertain. The receptor comes from a woman aged 40 to 55 in good health and CMV-seronegative. Sequenced material: PBMCs. The CDR3 sequence: CASSLGVGANEKLFF. In DNA, the CDR3 is TGCGCCAGCAGCTTGGGTGTCGGGGCTAATGAAAAACTGTTTTTT.